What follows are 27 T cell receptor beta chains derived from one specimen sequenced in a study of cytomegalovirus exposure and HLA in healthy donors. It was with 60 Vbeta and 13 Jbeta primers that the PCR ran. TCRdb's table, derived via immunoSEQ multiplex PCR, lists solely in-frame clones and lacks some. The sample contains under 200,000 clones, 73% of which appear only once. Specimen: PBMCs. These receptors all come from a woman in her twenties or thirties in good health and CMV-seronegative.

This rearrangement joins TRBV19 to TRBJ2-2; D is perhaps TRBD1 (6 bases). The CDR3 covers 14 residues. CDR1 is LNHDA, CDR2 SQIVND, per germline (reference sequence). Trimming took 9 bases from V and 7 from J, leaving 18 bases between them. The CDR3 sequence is CASSNPGHSGELFF. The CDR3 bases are TGTGCCAGCTCAAATCCGGGACACAGCGGGGAGCTGTTTTTT.

The CDR3 sequence is CASSPLRDTGTVNSNQPQHF. CDR3 coding DNA: TGTGCCAGCAGTCCCCTCCGGGACACCGGTACGGTGAATAGCAATCAGCCCCAGCATTTT. V gene TRBV6-4 combines with J gene TRBJ1-5; D may be TRBD1 (6 bases). In germline, CDR1 is MRHNA, CDR2 SNTAGT. V dropped 5 bases and J dropped 0 bases, with 26 bases sitting between them. This CDR3 has 20 amino acids.

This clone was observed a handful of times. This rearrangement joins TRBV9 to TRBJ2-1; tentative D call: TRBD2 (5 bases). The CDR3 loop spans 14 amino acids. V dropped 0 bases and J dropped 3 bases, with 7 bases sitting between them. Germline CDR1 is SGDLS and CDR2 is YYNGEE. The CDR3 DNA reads TGTGCCAGCAGCGTAGACGGGAACTACAATGAGCAGTTCTTC. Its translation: CASSVDGNYNEQFF.

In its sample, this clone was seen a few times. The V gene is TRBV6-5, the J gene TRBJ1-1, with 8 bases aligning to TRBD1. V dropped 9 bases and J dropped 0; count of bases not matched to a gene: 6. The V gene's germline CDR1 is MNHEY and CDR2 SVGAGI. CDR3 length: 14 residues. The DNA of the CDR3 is TGTGCCAGTACGGACAGGGCCTTGAACACTGAAGCTTTCTTT. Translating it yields CASTDRALNTEAFF.

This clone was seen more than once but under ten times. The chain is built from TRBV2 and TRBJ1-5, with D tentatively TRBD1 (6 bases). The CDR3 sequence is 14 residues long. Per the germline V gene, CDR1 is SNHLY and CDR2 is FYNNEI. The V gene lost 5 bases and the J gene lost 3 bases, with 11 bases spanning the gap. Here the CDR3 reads CASSSQGFNQPQHF. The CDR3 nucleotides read TGTGCCAGCAGTTCACAGGGTTTCAATCAGCCCCAGCATTTT.

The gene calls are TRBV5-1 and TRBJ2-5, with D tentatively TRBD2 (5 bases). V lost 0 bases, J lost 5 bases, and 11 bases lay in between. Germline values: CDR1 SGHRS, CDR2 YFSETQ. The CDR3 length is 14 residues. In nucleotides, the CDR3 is TGCGCCAGCAGCTTGGATCGAGAGGGCGAGACCCAGTACTTC. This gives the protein CASSLDREGETQYF.

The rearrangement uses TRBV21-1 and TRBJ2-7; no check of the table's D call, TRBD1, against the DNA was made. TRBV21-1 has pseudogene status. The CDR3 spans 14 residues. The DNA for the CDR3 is TGTGCCAGCCGCCAAACAGCAGACACCTACGAGCAGTACTTC. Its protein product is CASRQTADTYEQYF.

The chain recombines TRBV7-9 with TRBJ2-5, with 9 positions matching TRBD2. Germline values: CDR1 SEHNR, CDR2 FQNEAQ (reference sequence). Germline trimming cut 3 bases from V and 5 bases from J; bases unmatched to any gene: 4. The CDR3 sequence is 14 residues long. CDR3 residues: CASSFGTSRETQYF. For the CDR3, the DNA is TGTGCCAGCAGCTTCGGGACTAGCCGGGAGACCCAGTACTTC.

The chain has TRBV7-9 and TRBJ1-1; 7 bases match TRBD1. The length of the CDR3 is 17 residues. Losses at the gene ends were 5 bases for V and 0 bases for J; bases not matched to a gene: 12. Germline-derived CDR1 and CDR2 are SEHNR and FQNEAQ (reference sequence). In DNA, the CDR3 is TGTGCCAGCAGCGAGTTGGTGACAGGGACAATGAACACTGAAGCTTTCTTT. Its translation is CASSELVTGTMNTEAFF.

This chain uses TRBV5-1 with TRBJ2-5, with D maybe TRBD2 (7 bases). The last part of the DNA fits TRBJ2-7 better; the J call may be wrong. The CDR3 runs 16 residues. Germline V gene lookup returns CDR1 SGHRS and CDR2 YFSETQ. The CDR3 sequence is CASSLVGGAVVGEQYF. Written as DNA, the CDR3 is TGCGCCAGCAGCTTGGTAGGGGGGGCCGTGGTTGGCGAGCAGTACTTC.

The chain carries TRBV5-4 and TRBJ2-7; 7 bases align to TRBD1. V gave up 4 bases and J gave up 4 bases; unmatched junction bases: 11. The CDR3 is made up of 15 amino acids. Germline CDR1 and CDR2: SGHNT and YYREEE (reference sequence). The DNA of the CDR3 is TGTGCCAGCAGCCTAGACAGGGATCTCGGGTACGAGCAGTACTTC. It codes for CASSLDRDLGYEQYF. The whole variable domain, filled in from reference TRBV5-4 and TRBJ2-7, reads ETGVTQSPTHLIKTRGQQVTLRCSSQSGHNTVSWYQQALGQGPQFIFQYYREEENGRGNFPPRFSGLQFPNYSSELNVNALELDDSALYLCASSLDRDLGYEQYFGPGTRLTVT.

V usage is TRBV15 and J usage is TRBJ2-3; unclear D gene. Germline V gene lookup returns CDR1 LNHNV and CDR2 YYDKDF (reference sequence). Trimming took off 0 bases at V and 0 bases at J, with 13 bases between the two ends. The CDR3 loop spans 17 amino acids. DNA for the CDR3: TGTGCCACCAGCAGAGATTATTCCCCAGTTAGCACAGATACGCAGTATTTT. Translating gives CATSRDYSPVSTDTQYF.

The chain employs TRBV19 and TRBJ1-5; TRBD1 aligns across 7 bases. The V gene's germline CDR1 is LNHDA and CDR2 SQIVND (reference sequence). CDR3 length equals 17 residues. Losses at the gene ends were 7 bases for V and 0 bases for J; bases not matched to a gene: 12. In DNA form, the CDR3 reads TGTGCCAGTAAGGAACAGGGGCTTTCTTATAGCAATCAGCCCCAGCATTTT. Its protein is CASKEQGLSYSNQPQHF.

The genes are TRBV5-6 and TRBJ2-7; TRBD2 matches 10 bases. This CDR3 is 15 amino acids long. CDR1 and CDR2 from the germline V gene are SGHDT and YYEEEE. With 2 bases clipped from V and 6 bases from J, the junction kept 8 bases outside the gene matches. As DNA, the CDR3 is TGTGCCAGCAGCTTAACCCTAGCGGGAGTAGCCGAGCAGTACTTC. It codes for CASSLTLAGVAEQYF.

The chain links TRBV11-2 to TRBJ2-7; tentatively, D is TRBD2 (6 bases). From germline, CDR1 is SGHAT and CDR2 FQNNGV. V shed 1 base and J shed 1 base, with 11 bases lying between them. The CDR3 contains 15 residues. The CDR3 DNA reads TGTGCCAGCAGCTTAGCGGGAGTAGGTTCCTACGAGCAGTACTTC. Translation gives CASSLAGVGSYEQYF.

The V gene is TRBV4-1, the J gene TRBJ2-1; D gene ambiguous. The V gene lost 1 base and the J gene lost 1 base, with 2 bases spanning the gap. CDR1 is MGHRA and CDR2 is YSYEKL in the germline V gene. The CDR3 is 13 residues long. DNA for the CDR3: TGCGCCAGCAGCCAAGCGTCCTACAATGAGCAGTTCTTC. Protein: CASSQASYNEQFF.

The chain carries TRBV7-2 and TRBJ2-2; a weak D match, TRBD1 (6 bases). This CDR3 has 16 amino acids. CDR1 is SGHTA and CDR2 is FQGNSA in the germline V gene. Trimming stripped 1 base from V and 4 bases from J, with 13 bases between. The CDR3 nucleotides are TGTGCCAGCAGCTTAGATGGGCAGGGGCCCACCGGGGAGCTGTTTTTT. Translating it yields CASSLDGQGPTGELFF.

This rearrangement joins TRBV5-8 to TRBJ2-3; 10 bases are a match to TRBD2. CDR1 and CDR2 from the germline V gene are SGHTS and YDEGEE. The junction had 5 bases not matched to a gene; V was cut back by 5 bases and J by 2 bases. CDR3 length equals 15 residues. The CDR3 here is CASSSLAGVTDTQYF. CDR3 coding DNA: TGTGCCAGCAGTTCCCTAGCGGGAGTCACAGATACGCAGTATTTT. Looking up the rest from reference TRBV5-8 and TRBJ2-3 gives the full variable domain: EAGVTQSPTHLIKTRGQQATLRCSPISGHTSVYWYQQALGLGLQFLLWYDEGEERNRGNFPPRFSGRQFPNYSSELNVNALELEDSALYLCASSSLAGVTDTQYFGPGTRLTVL.

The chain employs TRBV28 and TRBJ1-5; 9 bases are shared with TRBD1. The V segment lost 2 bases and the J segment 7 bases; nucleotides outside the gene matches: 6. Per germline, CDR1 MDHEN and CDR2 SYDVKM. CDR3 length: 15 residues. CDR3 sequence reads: CASSLPTGGGQPQHF. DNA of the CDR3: TGTGCCAGCAGTTTACCGACAGGGGGTGGGCAGCCCCAGCATTTT.

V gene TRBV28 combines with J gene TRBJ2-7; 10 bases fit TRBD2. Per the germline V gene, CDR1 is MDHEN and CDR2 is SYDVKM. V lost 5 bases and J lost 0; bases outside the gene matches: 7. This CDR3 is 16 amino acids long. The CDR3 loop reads CASSPLSGGPSYEQYF. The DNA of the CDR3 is TGTGCCAGCAGTCCCCTTAGCGGGGGGCCCTCCTACGAGCAGTACTTC.

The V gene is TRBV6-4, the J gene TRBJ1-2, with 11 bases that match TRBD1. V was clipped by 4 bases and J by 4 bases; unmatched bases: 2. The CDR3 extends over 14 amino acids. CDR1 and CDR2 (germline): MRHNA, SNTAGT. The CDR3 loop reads CASSAGTGGYGYTF. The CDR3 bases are TGTGCCAGCAGTGCCGGGACAGGGGGCTATGGCTACACCTTC.

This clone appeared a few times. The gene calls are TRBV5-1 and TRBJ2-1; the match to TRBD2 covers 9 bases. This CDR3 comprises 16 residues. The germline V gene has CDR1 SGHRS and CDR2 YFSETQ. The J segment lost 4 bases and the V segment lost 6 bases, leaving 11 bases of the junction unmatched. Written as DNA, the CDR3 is TGCGCCAGCAAGGGCGGGGGGGCCGGTAGTTACAATGAGCAGTTCTTC. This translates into CASKGGGAGSYNEQFF.

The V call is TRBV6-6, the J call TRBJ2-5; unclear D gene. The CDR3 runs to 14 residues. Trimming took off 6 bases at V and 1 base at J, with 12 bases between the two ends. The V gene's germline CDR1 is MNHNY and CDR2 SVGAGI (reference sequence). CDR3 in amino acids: CASRYAGSQETQYF. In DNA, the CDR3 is TGTGCCAGCAGATACGCCGGGTCCCAAGAGACCCAGTACTTC.

The CDR3 spells CASSLYGAGGYTDTQYF. Written as DNA, the CDR3 is TGCGCCAGCAGCTTGTACGGAGCGGGAGGCTACACAGATACGCAGTATTTT. The genes are TRBV5-1 and TRBJ2-3; 9 nucleotides agree with TRBD2. The CDR3 sequence is 17 residues long. CDR1 is SGHRS, CDR2 YFSETQ, per germline. The trim removed 1 base at V and 2 bases at J, leaving 8 bases unmatched.

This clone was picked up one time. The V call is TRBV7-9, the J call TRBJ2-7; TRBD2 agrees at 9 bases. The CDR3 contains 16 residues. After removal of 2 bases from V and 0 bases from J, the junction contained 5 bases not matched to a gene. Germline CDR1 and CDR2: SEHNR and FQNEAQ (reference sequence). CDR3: CASSLRLAELSYEQYF. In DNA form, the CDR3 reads TGTGCCAGCAGCTTACGACTAGCGGAACTCTCCTACGAGCAGTACTTC.

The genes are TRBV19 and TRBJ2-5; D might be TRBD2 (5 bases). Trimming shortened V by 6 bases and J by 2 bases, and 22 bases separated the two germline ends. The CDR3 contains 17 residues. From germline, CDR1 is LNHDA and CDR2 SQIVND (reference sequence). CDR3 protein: CASSQVFGRGKQETQYF. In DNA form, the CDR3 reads TGTGCCAGTAGCCAGGTCTTCGGACGGGGAAAGCAAGAGACCCAGTACTTC. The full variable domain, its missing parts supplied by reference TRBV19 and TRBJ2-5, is DGGITQSPKYLFRKEGQNVTLSCEQNLNHDAMYWYRQDPGQGLRLIYYSQIVNDFQKGDIAEGYSVSREKKESFPLTVTSAQKNPTAFYLCASSQVFGRGKQETQYFGPGTRLLVL.

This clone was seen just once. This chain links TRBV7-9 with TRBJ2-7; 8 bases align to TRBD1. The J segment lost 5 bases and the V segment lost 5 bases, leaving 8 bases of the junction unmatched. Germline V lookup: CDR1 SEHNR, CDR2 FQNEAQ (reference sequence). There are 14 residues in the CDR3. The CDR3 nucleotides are TGTGCCAGCAGCCCCCGGACAGGGCTACACGAGCAGTACTTC. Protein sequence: CASSPRTGLHEQYF.